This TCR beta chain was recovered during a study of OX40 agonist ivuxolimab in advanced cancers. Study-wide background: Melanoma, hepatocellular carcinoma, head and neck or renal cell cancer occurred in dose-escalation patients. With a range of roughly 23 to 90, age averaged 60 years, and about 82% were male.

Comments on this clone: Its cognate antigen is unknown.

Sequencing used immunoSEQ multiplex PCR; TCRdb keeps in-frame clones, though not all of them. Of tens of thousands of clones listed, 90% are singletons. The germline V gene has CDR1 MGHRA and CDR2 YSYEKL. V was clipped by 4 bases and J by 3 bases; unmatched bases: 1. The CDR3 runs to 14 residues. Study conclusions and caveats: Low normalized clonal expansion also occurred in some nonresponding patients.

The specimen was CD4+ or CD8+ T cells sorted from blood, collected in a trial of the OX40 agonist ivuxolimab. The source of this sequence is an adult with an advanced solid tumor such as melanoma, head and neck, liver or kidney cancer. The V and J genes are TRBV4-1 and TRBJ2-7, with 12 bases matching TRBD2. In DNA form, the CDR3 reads TGCGCCAGCAGCCGACTAGCGGGAGTCTACGAGCAGTACTTC. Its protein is CASSRLAGVYEQYF.